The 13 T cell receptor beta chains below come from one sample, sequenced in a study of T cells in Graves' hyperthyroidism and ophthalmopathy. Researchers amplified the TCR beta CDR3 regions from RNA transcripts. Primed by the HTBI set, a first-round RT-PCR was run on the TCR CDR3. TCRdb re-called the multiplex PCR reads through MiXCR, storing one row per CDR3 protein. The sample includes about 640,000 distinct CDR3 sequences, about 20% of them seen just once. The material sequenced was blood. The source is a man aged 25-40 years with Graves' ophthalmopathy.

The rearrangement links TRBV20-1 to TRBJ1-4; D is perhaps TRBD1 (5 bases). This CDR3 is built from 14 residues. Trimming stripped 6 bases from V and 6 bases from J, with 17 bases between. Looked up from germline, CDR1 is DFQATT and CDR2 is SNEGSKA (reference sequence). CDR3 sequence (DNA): TGCAGTGCGCAGGCCACCGGGACGGATGAAAAACTGTTTTTT. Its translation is CSAQATGTDEKLFF.

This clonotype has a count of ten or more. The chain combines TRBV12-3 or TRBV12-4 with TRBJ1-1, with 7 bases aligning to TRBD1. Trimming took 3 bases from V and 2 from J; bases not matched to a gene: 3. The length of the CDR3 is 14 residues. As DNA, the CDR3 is TGTGCCAGCAGTTTCGGGACAGATAACACTGAAGCTTTCTTT. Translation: CASSFGTDNTEAFF.

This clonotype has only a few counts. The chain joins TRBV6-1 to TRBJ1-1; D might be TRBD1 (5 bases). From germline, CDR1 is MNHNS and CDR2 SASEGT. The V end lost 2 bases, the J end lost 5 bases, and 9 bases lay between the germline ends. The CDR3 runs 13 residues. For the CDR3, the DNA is TGTGCCAGCAGTGAATCGGCAGGGACTGAAGCTTTCTTT. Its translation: CASSESAGTEAFF.

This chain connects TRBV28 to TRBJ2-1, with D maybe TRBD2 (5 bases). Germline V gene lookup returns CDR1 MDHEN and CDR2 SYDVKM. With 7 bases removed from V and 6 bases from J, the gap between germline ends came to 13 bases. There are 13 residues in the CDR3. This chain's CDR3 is CASIDGNANEQFF. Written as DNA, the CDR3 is TGTGCCAGCATTGACGGGAACGCCAATGAGCAGTTCTTC.

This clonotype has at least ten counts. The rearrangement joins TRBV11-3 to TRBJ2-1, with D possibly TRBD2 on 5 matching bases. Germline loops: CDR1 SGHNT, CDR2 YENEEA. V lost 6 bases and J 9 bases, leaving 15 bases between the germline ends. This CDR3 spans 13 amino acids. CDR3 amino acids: CASRGGESSEQFF. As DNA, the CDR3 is TGTGCCAGCAGGGGTGGGGAGTCGAGTGAGCAGTTCTTC. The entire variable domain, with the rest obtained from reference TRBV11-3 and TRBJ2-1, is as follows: EAGVVQSPRYKIIEKKQPVAFWCNPISGHNTLYWYLQNLGQGPELLIRYENEEAVDDSQLPKDRFSAERLKGVDSTLKIQPAELGDSAVYLCASRGGESSEQFFGPGTRLTVL.

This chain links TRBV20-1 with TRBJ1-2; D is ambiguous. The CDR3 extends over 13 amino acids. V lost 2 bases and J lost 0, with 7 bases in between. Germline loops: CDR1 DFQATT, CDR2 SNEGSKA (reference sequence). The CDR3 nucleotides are TGCAGTGCTAGACCGACAACTAACTATGGCTACACCTTC. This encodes CSARPTTNYGYTF.

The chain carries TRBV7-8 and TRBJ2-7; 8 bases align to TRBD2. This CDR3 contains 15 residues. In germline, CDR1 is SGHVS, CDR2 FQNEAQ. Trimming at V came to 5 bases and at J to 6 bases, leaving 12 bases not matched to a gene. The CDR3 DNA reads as TGTGCCAGCAGCCAGGAGGCGGGACTAGTAGTCGAGCAGTACTTC. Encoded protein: CASSQEAGLVVEQYF.

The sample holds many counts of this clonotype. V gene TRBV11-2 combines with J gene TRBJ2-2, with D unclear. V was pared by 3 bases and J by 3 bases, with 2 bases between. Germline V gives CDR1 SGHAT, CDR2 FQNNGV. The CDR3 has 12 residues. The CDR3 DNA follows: TGTGCCAGCAGCTTTTACACCGGGGAGCTGTTTTTT. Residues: CASSFYTGELFF.

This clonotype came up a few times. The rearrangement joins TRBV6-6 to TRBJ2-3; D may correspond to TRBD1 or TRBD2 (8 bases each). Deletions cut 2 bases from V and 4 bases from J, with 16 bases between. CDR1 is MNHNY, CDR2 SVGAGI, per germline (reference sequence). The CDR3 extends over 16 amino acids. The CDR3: CASSYPGGDRPDTQYF. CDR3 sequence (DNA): TGTGCCAGCAGTTACCCCGGGGGGGACAGGCCAGATACGCAGTATTTT.

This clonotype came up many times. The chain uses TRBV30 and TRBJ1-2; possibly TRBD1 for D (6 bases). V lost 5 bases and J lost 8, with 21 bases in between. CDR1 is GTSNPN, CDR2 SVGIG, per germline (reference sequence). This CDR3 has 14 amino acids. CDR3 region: CAWGFSQGINGYTF. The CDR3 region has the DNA TGTGCCTGGGGTTTCTCACAGGGAATTAACGGCTACACCTTC. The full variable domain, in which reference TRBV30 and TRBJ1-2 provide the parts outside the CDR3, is SQTIHQWPATLVQPVGSPLSLECTVEGTSNPNLYWYRQAAGRGLQLLFYSVGIGQISSEVPQNLSASRPQDRQFILSSKKLLLSDSGFYLCAWGFSQGINGYTFGSGTRLTVV.

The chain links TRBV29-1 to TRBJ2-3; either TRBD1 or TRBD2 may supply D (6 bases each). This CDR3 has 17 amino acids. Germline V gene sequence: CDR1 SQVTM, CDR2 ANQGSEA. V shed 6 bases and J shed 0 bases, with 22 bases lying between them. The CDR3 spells CSVPRTRGRPSTDTQYF. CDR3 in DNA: TGCAGCGTCCCTCGGACAAGGGGGAGGCCTAGCACAGATACGCAGTATTTT.

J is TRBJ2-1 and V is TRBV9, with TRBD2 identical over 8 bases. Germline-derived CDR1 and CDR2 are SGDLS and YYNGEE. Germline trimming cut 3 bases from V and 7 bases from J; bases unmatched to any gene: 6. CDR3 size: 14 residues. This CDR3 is CASSARLAYNEQFF. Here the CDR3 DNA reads TGTGCCAGCAGCGCCCGACTAGCGTATAATGAGCAGTTCTTC.

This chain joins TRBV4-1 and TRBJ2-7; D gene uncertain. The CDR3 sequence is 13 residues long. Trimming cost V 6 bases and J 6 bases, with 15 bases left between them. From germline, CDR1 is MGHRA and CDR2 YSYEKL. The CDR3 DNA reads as TGCGCCAGCAGTCGCGGACCGGTTTTCGAGCAGTACTTC. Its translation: CASSRGPVFEQYF.